The clone carrying this TCR beta chain was seen only a few times. Individuals drawn from approximately 26 US areas were roughly 18 to 95 years old. Cohorts were based on clinical histories the participants reported. Germline lookup yields CDR1 LNHDA and CDR2 SQIVND (reference sequence). CDR3 size: 14 residues. The ends lost 6 bases at V and 6 bases at J; junction bases unmatched: 5. The entry originates in a study of blood T cell repertoires in COVID-19. Study-wide background: Whether acute or convalescent, the COVID-19 samples came from the United States, Italy and Spain.

Original handling: Amplification from reference gene primers served as the basis for estimated nucleated cell counts. Only in-frame clones appear in the TCRdb table, and some are missing; sequencing was by immunoSEQ multiplex PCR. V, J and clone size reflect that table, while D and trimming were determined from the DNA. The sample records over 350,000 clones, nearly 90% being singletons. The sequence came from a young woman with acute COVID-19. The source material was PBMCs or T cells enriched from blood (not recorded which). The V and J genes are TRBV19 and TRBJ1-4; TRBD1 matches 9 bases. The CDR3 loop is CASRAGTGYEKLFF. CDR3 nucleotide sequence: TGTGCCAGTAGAGCCGGGACAGGGTATGAAAAACTGTTTTTT.